What follows is one TCR beta chain and its context. Its antigen is currently unknown. Naive CD4+ cells were CD45RA-selected; the remaining cells were memory. Trimming took 4 bases from V and 11 from J, leaving 18 bases between them. The CDR3 is 14 residues long. Germline V CDR1 and CDR2: SGHRS, YFSETQ. The data originate from a study of shared clonotypes between healthy human individuals. Whole-study context: Per donor, three plates held CD4 naive cells, three held CD4 memory, two held CD8 naive and one held CD8 memory. Whole-study results and caveats: Donors were few, which limited the genetic and exposure-history diversity represented.

Data came from immunoSEQ multiplex PCR; TCRdb stores just in-frame clones and leaves some out. The sample records millions of clones, just over 90% being singletons. Sequencing was done on a sample of naive CD4+ T cells from PBMCs. Regarding subset: CD45RA+ positively selected. The TCR originated in a man aged 18 to 30 in good health. Some clones in this sample may be carry-over from other donors' samples. V and J are TRBV5-1 and TRBJ2-2; tentative D call: TRBD2 (5 bases). The CDR3 loop is CASSPGGPDRELFF. DNA of the CDR3: TGCGCCAGCAGCCCGGGCGGGCCGGATCGTGAGCTGTTTTTT.